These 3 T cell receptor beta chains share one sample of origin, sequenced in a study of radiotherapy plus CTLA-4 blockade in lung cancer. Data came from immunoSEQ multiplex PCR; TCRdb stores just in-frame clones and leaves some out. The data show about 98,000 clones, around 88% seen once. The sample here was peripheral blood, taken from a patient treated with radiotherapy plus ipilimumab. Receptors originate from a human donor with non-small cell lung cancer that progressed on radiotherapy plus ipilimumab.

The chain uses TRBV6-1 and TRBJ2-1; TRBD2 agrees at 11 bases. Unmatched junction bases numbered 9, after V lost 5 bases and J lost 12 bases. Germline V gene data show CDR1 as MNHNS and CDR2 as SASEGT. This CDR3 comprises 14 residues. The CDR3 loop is CASSLAGGPVVQFF. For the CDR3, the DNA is TGTGCCAGCAGTCTAGCGGGAGGCCCGGTAGTGCAGTTCTTC.

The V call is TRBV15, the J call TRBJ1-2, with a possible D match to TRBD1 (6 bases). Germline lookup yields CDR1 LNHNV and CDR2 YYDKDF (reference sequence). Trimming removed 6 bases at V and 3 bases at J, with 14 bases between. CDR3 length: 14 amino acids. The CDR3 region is CATRARGAYYGYTF. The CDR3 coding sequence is TGTGCCACCAGGGCAAGGGGGGCTTACTATGGCTACACCTTC.

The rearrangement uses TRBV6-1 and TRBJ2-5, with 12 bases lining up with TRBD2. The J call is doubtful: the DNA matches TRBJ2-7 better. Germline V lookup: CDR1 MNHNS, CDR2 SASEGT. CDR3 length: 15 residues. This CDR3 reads CASSDLAGGPYEQYF. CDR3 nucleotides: TGTGCCAGCAGTGACCTAGCGGGAGGGCCGTACGAGCAGTACTTC.